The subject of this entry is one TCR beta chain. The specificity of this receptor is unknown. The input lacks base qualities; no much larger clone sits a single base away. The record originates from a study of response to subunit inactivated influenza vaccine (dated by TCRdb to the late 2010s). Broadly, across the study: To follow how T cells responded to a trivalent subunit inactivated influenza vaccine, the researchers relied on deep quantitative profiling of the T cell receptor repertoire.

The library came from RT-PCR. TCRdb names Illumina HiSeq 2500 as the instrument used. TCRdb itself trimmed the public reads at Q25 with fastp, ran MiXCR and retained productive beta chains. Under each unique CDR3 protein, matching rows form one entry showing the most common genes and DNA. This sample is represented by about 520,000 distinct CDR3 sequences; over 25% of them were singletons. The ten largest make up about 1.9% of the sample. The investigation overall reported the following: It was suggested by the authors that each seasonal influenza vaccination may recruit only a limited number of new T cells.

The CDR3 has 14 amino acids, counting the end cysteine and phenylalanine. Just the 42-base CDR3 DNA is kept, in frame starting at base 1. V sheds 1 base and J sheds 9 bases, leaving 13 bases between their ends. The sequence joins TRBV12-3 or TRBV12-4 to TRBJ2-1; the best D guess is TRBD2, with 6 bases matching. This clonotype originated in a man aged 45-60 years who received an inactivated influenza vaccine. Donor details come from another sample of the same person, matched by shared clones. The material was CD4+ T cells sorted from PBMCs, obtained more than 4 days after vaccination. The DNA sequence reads TGTGCCAGCAGTTTAGGGACTAATGTAGGTGAGCAGTTCTTC. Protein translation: CASSLGTNVGEQFF.